The T cell receptor beta chain under discussion was sequenced for a study of T-cell memory formation after mild COVID-19. About the study: The study found TCR clusters largely donor specific.

Each CDR3 protein is one row after TCRdb ran MiXCR on the 5' RACE reads. The sample lists 450,000 to 650,000 distinct CDR3 sequences, roughly 22% seen once, with approximately 12% in the top ten. Broader study findings: Clones shrinking from day 15 to 85 showed even CD4/CD8 mixes; later expanders tilted CD4+. CD4+ contracting clones were found mainly in CM and EM, and CD8+ ones in EMRA. Cross-reactive memory appears to have joined, as suggested by some responding clones showing up in pre-infection memory.

This CDR3 region has 15 residues. Germline V gene sequence: CDR1 SGHKS, CDR2 YYEKEE (reference sequence). Trimming removed 1 base at V and 2 bases at J, with 7 bases between. With respect to this clonotype: Its target is unknown.

This clonotype originated in an adult woman who had mild COVID-19 (a few samples of this study predate the infection). Cell type and time point are not known. Specimen: PBMCs or a T cell subset sorted from them (not recorded which). The chain joins TRBV5-5 to TRBJ2-6, with a possible D match to TRBD2 (5 bases). This chain's CDR3 is CASSLTRAGANVLTF. The CDR3 coding sequence is TGTGCCAGCAGCTTGACTAGGGCTGGGGCCAACGTCCTGACTTTC.